Below are 24 T cell receptor beta chains sequenced from a single sample in a study of radiotherapy plus CTLA-4 blockade in lung cancer. The method was immunoSEQ multiplex PCR; TCRdb's version includes in-frame clones alone and lacks a portion of them. The sample carries tens of thousands of clones, 70% to 75% recorded once. The sequenced sample was peripheral blood, obtained from a patient treated with radiotherapy plus ipilimumab. The receptors shown here come from a human donor with non-small cell lung cancer who had stable disease on radiotherapy plus ipilimumab.

The rearrangement uses TRBV28 and TRBJ1-6, with TRBD1 as a possible D gene (5 bases). Germline V gene lookup returns CDR1 MDHEN and CDR2 SYDVKM. The CDR3 has 14 residues. Trimming stripped 3 bases from V and 11 bases from J, with 14 bases between. The CDR3 protein is CASSFVFVGAPLHF. The CDR3 DNA sequence: TGTGCCAGCAGTTTCGTCTTTGTGGGGGCACCCCTCCACTTT.

This chain links TRBV19 with TRBJ1-5; D is possibly TRBD1 (6 bases). Germline values: CDR1 LNHDA, CDR2 SQIVND (reference sequence). The CDR3 contains 14 residues. Trimming cost V 6 bases and J 4 bases, with 13 bases left between them. CDR3 region: CASSQGTTNQPQHF. The CDR3 coding sequence is TGTGCCAGTAGCCAGGGGACAACAAATCAGCCCCAGCATTTT.

The J gene is TRBJ1-1, the V gene TRBV18; possible D gene TRBD1, 5 bases. The CDR3 is 15 residues long. The germline V gene has CDR1 KGHSH and CDR2 LQKENI. The V gene lost 3 bases and the J gene lost 1 base, with 12 bases spanning the gap. As DNA, the CDR3 is TGTGCCAGCTCACCCTCCAGGGAGCCGAACACTGAAGCTTTCTTT. Encoded protein: CASSPSREPNTEAFF.

V is TRBV4-1 and J is TRBJ1-2, with D uncertain. The CDR3 runs 19 residues. Trimming cost V 0 bases and J 0 bases, with 20 bases left between them. Germline CDR1 is MGHRA and CDR2 is YSYEKL. The CDR3 DNA sequence: TGCGCCAGCAGCCAAGACCGAGAGTGGGAAGTAAGGTCTAACTATGGCTACACCTTC. Translated: CASSQDREWEVRSNYGYTF.

The chain has TRBV12-5 and TRBJ1-4, with D tentatively TRBD1 (6 bases). Germline-derived CDR1 and CDR2 are LGHNT and FRNRAP. CDR3 length equals 16 residues. The V gene lost 0 bases and the J gene lost 3 bases, with 11 bases spanning the gap. The CDR3, as DNA: TGTGCTAGTGGTTTGGTACGGGGGGCACCTAATGAAAAACTGTTTTTT. This sequence encodes CASGLVRGAPNEKLFF.

V usage is TRBV27 and J usage is TRBJ2-1; D is possibly TRBD1 or TRBD2 (5 bases each). V lost 7 bases, J lost 2 bases, and 15 bases lay in between. From germline, CDR1 is MNHEY and CDR2 SMNVEV (reference sequence). The CDR3 runs 15 residues. The DNA for the CDR3 is TGTGCCAGCAAAACTGGGACGGTAACCTACAATGAGCAGTTCTTC. Translation gives CASKTGTVTYNEQFF.

This clone occurred a few times. V is TRBV5-1 and J is TRBJ2-7, with 8 bases aligning to TRBD1. CDR1 is SGHRS and CDR2 is YFSETQ in the germline V gene. CDR3 size: 17 residues. Unmatched junction bases numbered 14, after V lost 3 bases and J lost 3 bases. The CDR3 sequence is CASSSPGTGADYYEQYF. CDR3 sequence (DNA): TGCGCCAGCAGCTCCCCCGGGACAGGCGCCGACTACTACGAGCAGTACTTC.

The chain employs TRBV5-4 and TRBJ1-1; 9 nucleotides line up with TRBD1. Trimming removed 5 bases from V and 3 bases from J; junction bases left unmatched: 5. CDR1 is SGHNT and CDR2 is YYREEE in the germline V gene (reference sequence). CDR3 size: 14 residues. For the CDR3, the DNA is TGTGCCAGCAGACCGTACAGGGGGCACACTGAAGCTTTCTTT. Amino acids: CASRPYRGHTEAFF.

The chain couples TRBV13 to TRBJ1-1, with 10 nucleotides matching TRBD1. Looked up from germline, CDR1 is PRHDT and CDR2 is FYEKMQ (reference sequence). Trimming cost V 5 bases and J 3 bases; bases outside gene matches: 6. The CDR3 is 15 residues long. CDR3 loop: CASSLRTGGDTEAFF. CDR3 nucleotide sequence: TGTGCCAGCAGCCTAAGGACAGGGGGGGACACTGAAGCTTTCTTT.

This rearrangement joins TRBV5-1 to TRBJ1-2; TRBD1 agrees at 7 bases. The CDR3 runs 13 residues. Germline V gene sequence: CDR1 SGHRS, CDR2 YFSETQ. V gave up 4 bases and J gave up 6 bases; unmatched junction bases: 6. This CDR3 reads CASSTGQVDGYTF. DNA of the CDR3: TGCGCCAGCAGCACTGGACAGGTTGATGGCTACACCTTC.

The chain carries TRBV7-8 and TRBJ2-7; the match to TRBD2 covers 9 bases. The CDR3 covers 13 residues. Per the germline V gene, CDR1 is SGHVS and CDR2 is FQNEAQ. J lost 2 bases, V lost 8 bases, and 4 bases had no gene match. This CDR3 reads CASQIAGAYEQYF. CDR3 nucleotide sequence: TGTGCCAGCCAGATAGCGGGGGCCTACGAGCAGTACTTC.

The chain joins TRBV6-1 to TRBJ1-6, with D possibly TRBD1 on 5 matching bases. V lost 6 bases and J 8 bases, leaving 14 bases between the germline ends. This CDR3 region has 14 residues. The germline V gene encodes CDR1 MNHNS and CDR2 SASEGT. In DNA, the CDR3 is TGTGCCAGCAGCCAACGCGACAGTTATTCACCCCTCCACTTT. Residues: CASSQRDSYSPLHF.

DNA for the CDR3: TGTGCCAGCAGTTTATACGTGACAGCAAACACTGAAGCTTTCTTT. Its protein product is CASSLYVTANTEAFF. This chain joins TRBV28 and TRBJ1-1, with a weak D call TRBD1 (5 bases). The CDR3 loop spans 15 amino acids. The germline V gene encodes CDR1 MDHEN and CDR2 SYDVKM. Between the trimmed V and J ends, which lost 1 base and 2 bases, there was a span of 11 bases.

The genes are TRBV28 and TRBJ2-7; tentative D call: TRBD1 (6 bases). V dropped 6 bases and J dropped 5 bases, with 17 bases sitting between them. This CDR3 has 14 amino acids. Looked up from germline, CDR1 is MDHEN and CDR2 is SYDVKM. The CDR3 DNA sequence: TGTGCCAGCAGCCAGGGGATGCCCAGCCACGAGCAGTACTTC. This encodes CASSQGMPSHEQYF.

V is TRBV7-9 and J is TRBJ1-2; perhaps TRBD1 as D (5 bases). Germline loops: CDR1 SEHNR, CDR2 FQNEAQ (reference sequence). The ends were cut back, 4 bases at V and 5 bases at J, with 14 bases in the middle. The CDR3 has 14 residues. For the CDR3, the DNA is TGTGCCAGCAGCTCCAGCAGGGAAGGGTATGGCTACACCTTC. Its translation is CASSSSREGYGYTF.

This clone was counted between two and nine times. The chain uses TRBV7-9 and TRBJ1-4, with 8 bases that match TRBD1. CDR3 size: 15 residues. In germline, CDR1 is SEHNR, CDR2 FQNEAQ (reference sequence). Trimming removed 5 bases from V and 6 bases from J; junction bases left unmatched: 8. CDR3 coding DNA: TGTGCCAGCAGCCTCGAAGGGACAGGTTATGAAAAACTGTTTTTT. Amino acid sequence: CASSLEGTGYEKLFF.

The chain joins TRBV6-5 to TRBJ1-1; D gene ambiguous. V was shortened by 2 bases and J by 7 bases, with 8 bases between the two germline ends. CDR3 size: 12 residues. Germline V gene sequence: CDR1 MNHEY, CDR2 SVGAGI. The CDR3 nucleotides are TGTGCCAGCAGTTACACACGGGGTGAAGCTTTCTTT. Encoded protein: CASSYTRGEAFF.

The chain carries TRBV9 and TRBJ1-5; D unresolved. The CDR3 has 14 amino acids. Germline V CDR1 and CDR2: SGDLS, YYNGEE. Deletions cut 0 bases from V and 5 bases from J, with 9 bases between. The chain's CDR3 is CASSVDQRDQPQHF. CDR3 DNA sequence: TGTGCCAGCAGCGTAGATCAGAGGGATCAGCCCCAGCATTTT.

The CDR3 DNA is TGCAGCGTTGGCCGTACAGGGGGCGGCACTGAAGCTTTCTTT. This codes for CSVGRTGGGTEAFF. The chain has TRBV29-1 and TRBJ1-1; 9 bases are a match to TRBD1. CDR3 length: 14 residues. V lost 4 bases to trimming and J lost 4 bases; unmatched junction nucleotides: 7. Germline V gives CDR1 SQVTM, CDR2 ANQGSEA.

The rearrangement joins TRBV7-2 to TRBJ2-5; 11 positions match TRBD2. The assigned J gene may be wrong: the sequence end matches TRBJ2-7 better. Germline V gives CDR1 SGHTA, CDR2 FQGNSA. The CDR3 has 17 residues. The CDR3 spells CASSLGSGGASSYEQYF. The CDR3 bases are TGTGCCAGCAGCTTAGGTAGCGGGGGGGCATCATCCTACGAGCAGTACTTC.

This rearrangement joins TRBV6-5 to TRBJ1-1; D not certain. Looked up from germline, CDR1 is MNHEY and CDR2 is SVGAGI. The CDR3 is 14 residues long. The ends were cut back, 5 bases at V and 6 bases at J, with 16 bases in the middle. Written as DNA, the CDR3 is TGTGCCAGCAGTCCCCTAGGAGCCGACGCTGAAGCTTTCTTT. Residues: CASSPLGADAEAFF.

The chain recombines TRBV7-9 with TRBJ2-1, with 11 bases identical to TRBD1. V lost 5 bases and J lost 6; bases outside the gene matches: 6. This CDR3 has 15 amino acids. Germline-derived CDR1 and CDR2 are SEHNR and FQNEAQ (reference sequence). The DNA for the CDR3 is TGTGCCAGCAGCGTTATGGGGACAGGGGGCAATGAGCAGTTCTTC. Translation gives CASSVMGTGGNEQFF.

This clone ranks as medium-sized. The rearrangement links TRBV5-1 to TRBJ1-5, with no clear D. The CDR3 length is 14 residues. Germline assignment: CDR1 SGHRS and CDR2 YFSETQ. V lost 0 bases to trimming and J lost 5 bases, with 9 bases between them. In DNA, the CDR3 is TGCGCCAGCAGCTTGGGTGAGAGCCATCAGCCCCAGCATTTT. It translates to CASSLGESHQPQHF.

The sample holds a few counts of this clone. This sequence joins TRBV6-5 and TRBJ1-2; TRBD1 aligns across 7 bases. The ends lost 2 bases at V and 7 bases at J; junction bases unmatched: 7. CDR3 size: 14 residues. Per the germline V gene, CDR1 is MNHEY and CDR2 is SVGAGI. The CDR3 DNA sequence: TGTGCCAGCAGTTACGGCGACAGGGATTCTGGCTACACCTTC. Translation gives CASSYGDRDSGYTF.